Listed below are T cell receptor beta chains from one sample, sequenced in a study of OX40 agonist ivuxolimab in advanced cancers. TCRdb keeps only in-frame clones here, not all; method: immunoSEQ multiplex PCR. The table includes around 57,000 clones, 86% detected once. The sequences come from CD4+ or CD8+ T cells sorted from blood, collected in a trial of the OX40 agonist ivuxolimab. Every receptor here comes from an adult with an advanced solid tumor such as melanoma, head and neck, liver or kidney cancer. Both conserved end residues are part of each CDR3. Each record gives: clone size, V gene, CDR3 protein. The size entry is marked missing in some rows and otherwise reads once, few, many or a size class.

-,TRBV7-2,CASRHPGLASTGELFF
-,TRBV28,CASSPSSYEQYF
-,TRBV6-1,CAIRESTDTQYF
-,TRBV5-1,CASSLGEVSGGVVF
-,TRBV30,CAWSRGRTEAFF
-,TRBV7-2,CASSSWGQYNEQFF
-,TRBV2,CASRPRQLVGGYTF
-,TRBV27,CASSLSGGTQYF
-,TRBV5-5,CASSRGQGTDTQYF
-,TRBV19,CASTRGSFPGNTIYF
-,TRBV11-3,CASSPGAGQGVNEQYF
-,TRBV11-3,CASSPSLAGGEGEQYF
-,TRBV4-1,CASSQGSGGEETQYF
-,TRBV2,CASSDVETQYF
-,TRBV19,CASSKPSGPYEQYF
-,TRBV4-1,CASSQAPRDSIHTEAFF
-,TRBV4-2,CASSPAEHQETQYF
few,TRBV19,CASSIGGRNEQFF
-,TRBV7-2,CASSLAGWNEQFF
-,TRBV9,CASSAAVGVGYEQYF
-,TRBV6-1,CASSETPDRVNYGYTF
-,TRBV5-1,CASSSSPAGLNNEQFF
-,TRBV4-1,CASSPIAGTGASGDTQYF
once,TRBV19,CASSMGRGRAGELFF
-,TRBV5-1,CASSWDPNQPQHF
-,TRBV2,CASRTHRGAGNEQFF
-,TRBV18,CASSQGPNSPLHF
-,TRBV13,CASSTGPPGAFF
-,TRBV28,CASTQALAGELFF
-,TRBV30,CAWSGADTQYF
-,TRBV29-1,CSVAGPGSEQYF
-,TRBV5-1,CASSQGGIATEQFF
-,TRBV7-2,CASSLGQYTDTQYF
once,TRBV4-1,CASSQPWGANQPQHF
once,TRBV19,CASTIFSSANTEAFF
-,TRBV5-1,CASSLTSGNNEQFF
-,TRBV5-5,CASSLGRGGLNTEAFF
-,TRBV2,CASSASPPPLGYGYTF
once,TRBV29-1,CSVVQLAGGLQLF
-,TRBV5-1,CASSLGTGNNEQFF
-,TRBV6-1,CASRVQETQYF
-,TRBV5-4,CASSLEVVASSYNEQFF
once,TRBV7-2,CASSIGQGHNQPQHF